The entry below gives a single T cell receptor (beta chain) sequence along with its context. The protocol was immunoSEQ multiplex PCR, while the TCRdb copy is restricted to in-frame clones and leaves out a portion. The repertoire holds around 77,000 clones, 90% to 95% seen once, with less than 0.85% in the top ten. The sample originates from a study of T cell changes during pregnancy in multiple sclerosis. The V gene end was trimmed by 0 bases and the J gene end by 3 bases; junction bases not matched to a gene: 6. The germline CDR1 and CDR2 sequences are SGDLS and YYNGEE. This CDR3 has 16 residues. This TCR was sampled from a female donor in good health, enrolled as a control in a pregnancy study. The chain carries TRBV9 and TRBJ2-7; 10 positions match TRBD2. The material sequenced was peripheral blood, taken in the third trimester of pregnancy. The CDR3 DNA reads TGTGCCAGCAGCGTAGGTGGGGCTAGCGGGAGCTACGAGCAGTACTTC. Its protein product is CASSVGGASGSYEQYF.